The clone carrying this TCR beta chain was picked up many times. This entry is derived from a study of T-cell reconstitution after alpha-beta-depleted transplantation in children. The TCRbeta library was prepared with unique molecular identifiers. TCRdb re-called the PCR reads through MiXCR, storing one row per CDR3 protein. This table has over 150,000 distinct CDR3 sequences, approximately 6.6% appearing once. The CDR3 has 15 residues. In germline, CDR1 is SEHNR, CDR2 FQNEAQ (reference sequence). Trimming pared 5 bases from V and 2 bases from J, leaving 14 bases between. This chain joins TRBV7-9 and TRBJ2-3; possible D gene TRBD1, 6 bases. This TCR came from a human donor who donated a stem cell graft to a child with Wiskott-Aldrich syndrome. Sequences were derived from PBMCs from the stem cell graft donor, sampled from the stem cell graft. CDR3 in DNA: TGTGCCAGCAGCCTAGGGGACATCCTCACAGATACGCAGTATTTT. This translates into CASSLGDILTDTQYF. The variable domain in full, with the rest retrieved from reference TRBV7-9 and TRBJ2-3, is DTGVSQNPRHKITKRGQNVTFRCDPISEHNRLYWYRQTLGQGPEFLTYFQNEAQLEKSRLLSDRFSAERPKGSFSTLEIQRTEQGDSAMYLCASSLGDILTDTQYFGPGTRLTVL.